This T cell receptor (beta chain) came from a study of blood T cells in healthy people across ages. Overall study results and limits: Researchers report that TCR beta diversity correlated strongly with naive T cell percentage. Versus aged donors, long-lived donors had higher diversity and more naive CD4+ cells. Per million T cells, TCR beta diversity dropped roughly linearly as age increased.

The CDR3 is made up of 13 amino acids. CDR1 MDHEN and CDR2 SYDVKM come from the germline V gene. A J-beta primer mix and a sample-barcoded 5' primer were used in a second PCR of about 7 to 12 cycles. A template-switch adaptor containing 12 random nucleotides labeled each cDNA molecule. In TCRdb, the 5' RACE reads were re-called with MiXCR into one record per CDR3 protein. The table shows 550,000 to 750,000 distinct CDR3 sequences, with 21% occurring only once. Only a few counts were recorded for this clonotype. Its antigen remains unidentified. A junction end diverges from the germline sequence, so it may reflect a read error.

This TCR was sampled from a man between 65 and 79 years old in good health. The chain links TRBV28 to TRBJ2-2; D might be TRBD1 (6 bases). Sequencing was performed on blood. In DNA, the CDR3 is TGTGCCGGCAGGGGATCGAACACCGGGGAGCTGTTTTTT. Its translation is CAGRGSNTGELFF.